The 9 T cell receptor beta chains below come from one sample, sequenced in a study of PD-1 blockade in classical Hodgkin lymphoma (dated by TCRdb to the early 2020s). The library was generated by the immunoSEQ multiplex PCR assay. TCRdb stores this immuneACCESS table with in-frame sequences only. Part of the clones is absent; in the studies checked, under half of the shortfall reflects unresolved V genes, and no reason is known for the rest. The sample profile shows more than 85,000 clones; approximately 89% of them were found once. Jointly, the top ten make up under 20% of the sample. What this sample's time point label stands for: cycle 4 day 1 (C4D1), after more than five weeks of nivolumab. Relapse after autologous stem cell transplantation had occurred in all trial patients, and cohorts A, B and C were distinguished by prior brentuximab vedotin exposure. The specimen comprised peripheral blood mononuclear cells (PBMCs), sampled before the fourth cycle of nivolumab. These receptors all stem from a human donor with classical Hodgkin lymphoma.

The rearrangement joins TRBV7-2 to TRBJ2-7, with TRBD2 matching over 7 bases. This CDR3 region has 14 residues. The germline gives CDR1 SGHTA, CDR2 FQGNSA. V lost 5 bases, J lost 2 bases, and 6 bases stayed unmatched. CDR3 coding DNA: TGTGCCAGCAGCCAGAGCGGGACTACCTACGAGCAGTACTTC. Amino acids: CASSQSGTTYEQYF.

The rearrangement joins TRBV19 to TRBJ2-1; 14 bases are a match to TRBD2. CDR3 length: 16 amino acids. Looked up from germline, CDR1 is LNHDA and CDR2 is SQIVND (reference sequence). V was pared by 3 bases and J by 8 bases, with 6 bases of the junction left unmatched. The CDR3 DNA is TGTGCCAGTAGTATGGAGGGACTAGCGGGAGTCGATGAGCAGTTCTTC. It yields the protein CASSMEGLAGVDEQFF.

About this clone itself: One junction end does not reproduce the germline sequence, and a read error may be involved. The CDR3 is CASRTRSSNQPQHF. The CDR3 coding sequence is TGTGCTAGCAGGACCCGGAGTAGCAATCAGCCCCAGCATTTT. The chain has TRBV2 and TRBJ1-5, with D unclear. Germline V gene sequence: CDR1 SNHLY, CDR2 FYNNEI. The CDR3 consists of 14 residues. Looking up the rest from reference TRBV2 and TRBJ1-5 gives the full variable domain: EPEVTQTPSHQVTQMGQEVILRCVPISNHLYFYWYRQILGQKVEFLVSFYNNEISEKSEIFDDQFSVERPDGSNFTLKIRSTKLEDSAMYFCASRTRSSNQPQHFGDGTRLSIL.

This clone has just one count. The J gene is TRBJ1-1, the V gene TRBV7-6; 8 nucleotides agree with TRBD1. The V segment lost 4 bases and the J segment 5 bases; nucleotides outside the gene matches: 9. The CDR3 runs 15 residues. The V gene's germline CDR1 is SGHVS and CDR2 FNYEAQ. The CDR3 bases are TGTGCCAGCAGCTCGTACGGACAGGGAGGGACTGAAGCTTTCTTT. Translation: CASSSYGQGGTEAFF.

The V gene is TRBV11-2, the J gene TRBJ2-6; the D gene is possibly TRBD1 (6 bases). Trimming shortened V by 1 base and J by 2 bases, and 12 bases separated the two germline ends. The CDR3 sequence is 17 residues long. CDR1 is SGHAT and CDR2 is FQNNGV in the germline V gene. CDR3 sequence reads: CASSLVPTGPGANVLTF. The CDR3 nucleotides read TGTGCCAGCAGCTTAGTGCCGACAGGCCCTGGGGCCAACGTCCTGACTTTC. The variable domain in full, with the rest retrieved from reference TRBV11-2 and TRBJ2-6, is EAGVAQSPRYKIIEKRQSVAFWCNPISGHATLYWYQQILGQGPKLLIQFQNNGVVDDSQLPKDRFSAERLKGVDSTLKIQPAKLEDSAVYLCASSLVPTGPGANVLTFGAGSRLTVL.

The V call is TRBV5-1, the J call TRBJ1-2; D ambiguous. V lost 0 bases to trimming and J lost 2 bases, with 11 bases between them. The germline V gene has CDR1 SGHRS and CDR2 YFSETQ. CDR3 size: 15 residues. CDR3: CASSLGGLGNYGYTF. The DNA for the CDR3 is TGCGCCAGCAGCTTGGGTGGGTTAGGGAACTATGGCTACACCTTC.

This chain links TRBV6-5 with TRBJ1-3, with TRBD1 identical over 7 bases. Germline V lookup: CDR1 MNHEY, CDR2 SVGAGI. The V segment lost 2 bases and the J segment 7 bases; nucleotides outside the gene matches: 11. The CDR3 contains 16 residues. CDR3 nucleotide sequence: TGTGCCAGCAGTTACCGACAGGGAAGTGGCGGCAACACCATATATTTT. It encodes CASSYRQGSGGNTIYF.

The V and J genes are TRBV28 and TRBJ2-2; TRBD1 or TRBD2 may be the D gene (5 bases each). Looked up from germline, CDR1 is MDHEN and CDR2 is SYDVKM. This CDR3 spans 18 amino acids. The V end was cut by 3 bases, the J end by 1 base, with 18 bases between. CDR3 DNA sequence: TGTGCCAGCAGTTTTGGGACCGTTACAGGTTGGAACACCGGGGAGCTGTTTTTT. Translating it yields CASSFGTVTGWNTGELFF.

This sequence joins TRBV10-2 and TRBJ2-7, with D tentatively TRBD1 (6 bases). The CDR3 runs 14 residues. Per germline, CDR1 WSHSY and CDR2 SAAADI. Trimming pared 6 bases from V and 4 bases from J, leaving 16 bases between. CDR3 nucleotide sequence: TGCGCCAGCAGGGGAGAAACAGGGTTATACGAGCAGTACTTC. It encodes CASRGETGLYEQYF.